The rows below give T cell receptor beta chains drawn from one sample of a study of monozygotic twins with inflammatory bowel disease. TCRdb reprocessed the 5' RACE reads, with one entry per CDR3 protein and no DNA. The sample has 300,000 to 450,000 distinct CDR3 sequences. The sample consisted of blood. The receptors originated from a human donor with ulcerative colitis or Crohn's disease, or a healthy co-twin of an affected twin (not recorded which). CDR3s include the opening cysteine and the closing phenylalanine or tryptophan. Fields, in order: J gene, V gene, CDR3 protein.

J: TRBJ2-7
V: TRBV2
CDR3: CARSDLAGVSYEQYF

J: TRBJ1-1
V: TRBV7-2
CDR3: CASSFTGNTEAFF

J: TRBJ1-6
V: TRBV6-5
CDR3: CASSYEGLANSPLHF

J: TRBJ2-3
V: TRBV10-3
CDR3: CAISQNPLDSTDTQYF

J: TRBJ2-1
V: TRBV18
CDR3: CASSTRVSSSYNEQFF

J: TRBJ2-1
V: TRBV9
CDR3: CASSPRPRDNEQFF

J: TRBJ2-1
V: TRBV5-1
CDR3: CASNPDRPSYNEQFF

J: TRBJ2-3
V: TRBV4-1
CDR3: CASSRPRRTSGGTDTQYF

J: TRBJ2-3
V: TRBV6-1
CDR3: CASSRGRQGNTDTQYF

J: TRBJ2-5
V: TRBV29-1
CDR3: CSVARTEQETQYF

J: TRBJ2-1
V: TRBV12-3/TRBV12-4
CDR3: CASSFPGGLWGEQFF

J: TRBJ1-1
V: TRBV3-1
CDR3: CASSQWDRDSEAFF

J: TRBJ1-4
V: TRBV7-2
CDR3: CASSSRDKGEKLFF

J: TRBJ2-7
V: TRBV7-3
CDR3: CASSLSVGETTKQYF

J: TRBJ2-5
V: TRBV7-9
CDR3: CASSLDASGKTQYF

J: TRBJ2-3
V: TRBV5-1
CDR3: CASSLEGDTQYF

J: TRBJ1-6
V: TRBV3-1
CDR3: CASSPEMWGAPLHF

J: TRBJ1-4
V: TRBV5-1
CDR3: CASSPYRGSEKLFF

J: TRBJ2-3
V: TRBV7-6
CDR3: CASNAAGPDTQYF

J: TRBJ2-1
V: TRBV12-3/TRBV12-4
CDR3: CASSKTNDLRWFF

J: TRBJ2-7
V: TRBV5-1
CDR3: CASSSEIDNAYEQYF

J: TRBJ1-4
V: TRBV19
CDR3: CASATGSTGEKLFF

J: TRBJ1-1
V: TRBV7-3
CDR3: CASSLNPGWDTEAFF

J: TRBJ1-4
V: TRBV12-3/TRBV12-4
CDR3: CASSPRAGTNEKLFF

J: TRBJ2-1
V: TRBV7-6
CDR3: CATRLDSNYNEQFF

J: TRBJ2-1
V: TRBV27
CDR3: CASSSERGGISYNEQFF

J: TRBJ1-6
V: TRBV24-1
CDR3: CATSDSADIYSPLHF

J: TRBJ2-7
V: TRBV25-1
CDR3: CASRFGYEQYF

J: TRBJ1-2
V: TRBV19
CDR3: CASSEQGFFSDYGYTF

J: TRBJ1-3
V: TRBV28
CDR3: CASSPGSVAGNTIYF

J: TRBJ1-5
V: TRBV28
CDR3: CASSHNQPQHF

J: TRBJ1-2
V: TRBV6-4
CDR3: CASSQQVFDIGGYTF

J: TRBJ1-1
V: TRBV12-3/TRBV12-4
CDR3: CASSLSGEAFF

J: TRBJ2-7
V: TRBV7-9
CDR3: CASSPVRGEVQYF

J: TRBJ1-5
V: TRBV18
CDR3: CASSPPGVRNQPQHF

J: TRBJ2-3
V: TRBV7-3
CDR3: CASSLYGDSSTDTQYF

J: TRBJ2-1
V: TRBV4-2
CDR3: CASSPIRDIDNEQFF

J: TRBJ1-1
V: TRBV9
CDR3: CASSAGQGSSEAFF

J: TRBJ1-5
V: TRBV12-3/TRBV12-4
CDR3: CASSPDGFGNQPQHF

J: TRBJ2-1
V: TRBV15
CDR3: CATSSLEAYSYNEQFF

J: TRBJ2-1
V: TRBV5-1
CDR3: CASSWGQSNEQFF

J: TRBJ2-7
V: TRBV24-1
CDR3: CATSDQQGSEQYF

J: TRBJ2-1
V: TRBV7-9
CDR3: CASSSTGESSYNEQFF

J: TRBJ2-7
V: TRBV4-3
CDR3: CASSQDLTGEQYF

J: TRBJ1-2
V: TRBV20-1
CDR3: CSAAGTRDGYGYTF

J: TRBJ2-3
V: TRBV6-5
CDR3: CASSYYGASSTDTQYF

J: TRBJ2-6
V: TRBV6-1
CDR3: CASVGPEGTLWGGANVLTF

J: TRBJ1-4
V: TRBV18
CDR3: CASSLGQNEKLFF

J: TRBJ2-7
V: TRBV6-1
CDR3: CASSVQGGTYEQYF

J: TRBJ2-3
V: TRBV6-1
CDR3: CASSRTRFGTDTQYF

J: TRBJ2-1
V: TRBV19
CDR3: CASSIGRVGTRTYNEQFF

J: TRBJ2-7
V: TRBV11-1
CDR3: CASSLFLTGTSVQYF

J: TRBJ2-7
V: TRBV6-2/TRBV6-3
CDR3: CASTQLPGTGTYEQYF

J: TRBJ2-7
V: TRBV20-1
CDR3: CSAKSDYEQYF

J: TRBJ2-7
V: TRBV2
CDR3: CASSRPGRIPSEWYF

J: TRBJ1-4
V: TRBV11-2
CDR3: CASSLIGQGAPNEKPFF

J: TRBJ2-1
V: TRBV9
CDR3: CASSVPSGEPYNEQFF

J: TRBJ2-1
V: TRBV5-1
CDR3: CASSLSQDTYNEQFF